The 14 T cell receptor beta chains in this list originate from one sample, sequenced in a study of cytomegalovirus exposure and HLA in healthy donors. In the PCR, 60 Vbeta and 13 Jbeta primers were used. Data came from immunoSEQ multiplex PCR; TCRdb stores just in-frame clones and leaves some out. Among 100,000 to 150,000 clones, 65% to 80% were seen once, and the ten largest hold around 14%. Input material: PBMCs. The receptors were gathered from a woman in her sixties in good health and CMV-seropositive.

This chain joins TRBV5-1 and TRBJ2-3; 7 bases map to TRBD1. This CDR3 has 15 amino acids. From germline, CDR1 is SGHRS and CDR2 YFSETQ. V lost 4 bases, J lost 1 base, and 6 bases stayed unmatched. DNA of the CDR3: TGCGCCAGCAGCACCGGGGACAGCCGCACAGATACGCAGTATTTT. Its translation: CASSTGDSRTDTQYF. The complete variable domain, with remaining parts taken from reference TRBV5-1 and TRBJ2-3, reads KAGVTQTPRYLIKTRGQQVTLSCSPISGHRSVSWYQQTPGQGLQFLFEYFSETQRNKGNFPGRFSGRQFSNSRSEMNVSTLELGDSALYLCASSTGDSRTDTQYFGPGTRLTVL.

The gene calls are TRBV7-2 and TRBJ2-1, with TRBD2 identical over 8 bases. The germline gives CDR1 SGHTA, CDR2 FQGNSA. With 6 bases clipped from V and 3 bases from J, the junction kept 7 bases outside the gene matches. The CDR3 has 15 amino acids. This CDR3 reads CASSRLAINYNEQFF. CDR3 nucleotide sequence: TGTGCCAGCAGTAGACTAGCGATAAACTACAATGAGCAGTTCTTC.

This rearrangement joins TRBV2 to TRBJ2-1; TRBD1 matches 9 bases. The CDR3 has 13 residues. V dropped 6 bases and J dropped 8; count of bases not matched to a gene: 5. Germline CDR1 reads SNHLY; CDR2 reads FYNNEI. The CDR3 sequence: CASSDTGGYEQFF. In DNA, the CDR3 is TGTGCCAGCAGCGACACAGGGGGCTATGAGCAGTTCTTC.

As concerns this clone: The sample has other DNA sequences that encode this CDR3 too. The rearrangement joins TRBV2 to TRBJ2-7; weak D call: TRBD1 (5 bases). This CDR3 has 11 residues. Between the trimmed V and J ends, which lost 8 bases and 2 bases, there was a span of 7 bases. Germline CDR1 is SNHLY and CDR2 is FYNNEI. The CDR3 is CASDRAYEQYF. DNA for the CDR3: TGTGCCAGCGACAGAGCCTACGAGCAGTACTTC.

V and J are TRBV6-5 and TRBJ1-2; D perhaps matches TRBD1 (5 bases). Germline lookup yields CDR1 MNHEY and CDR2 SVGAGI. Trimming took 5 bases from V and 2 from J, leaving 15 bases between them. This CDR3 is 15 amino acids long. The CDR3 DNA reads TGTGCCAGCAGTAACCCGGGACTGACAAACTATGGCTACACCTTC. Its protein product is CASSNPGLTNYGYTF.

As DNA, the CDR3 is TGTGCCATCGGGGGGTCCACAGATACGCAGTATTTT. Its protein product is CAIGGSTDTQYF. The chain joins TRBV10-3 to TRBJ2-3, with D possibly being TRBD2 (6 bases). Germline V gives CDR1 ENHRY, CDR2 SYGVKD. The CDR3 extends over 12 amino acids. V was shortened by 8 bases and J by 2 bases, with 8 bases between the two germline ends.

The CDR3 nucleotides are TGTGCCAGTAGTATAATCCCTTATAGCAATCAGCCCCAGCATTTT. Its translation is CASSIIPYSNQPQHF. The chain is built from TRBV19 and TRBJ1-5; D unresolved. Germline V lookup: CDR1 LNHDA, CDR2 SQIVND (reference sequence). CDR3 size: 15 residues. V gave up 2 bases and J gave up 0 bases, with 8 bases separating them.

Here the CDR3 DNA reads TGTGCCAGCAGCTCAAGGACAGGGTTCGGCGGCACTGAAGCTTTCTTT. Protein: CASSSRTGFGGTEAFF. The chain links TRBV21-1 to TRBJ1-1; the D call of TRBD1 is as the table states it, not checked on the DNA. TRBV21-1 is described as a pseudogene. The CDR3 totals 16 residues.

V gene TRBV11-2 combines with J gene TRBJ2-1; TRBD2 aligns across 7 bases. Per the germline V gene, CDR1 is SGHAT and CDR2 is FQNNGV. V gave up 3 bases and J gave up 7 bases; unmatched junction bases: 3. The CDR3 runs to 13 residues. The CDR3 loop is CASSLGAGNEQFF. The DNA for the CDR3 is TGTGCCAGCAGCTTGGGAGCGGGGAATGAGCAGTTCTTC. Full variable domain (rest looked up from reference TRBV11-2 and TRBJ2-1): EAGVAQSPRYKIIEKRQSVAFWCNPISGHATLYWYQQILGQGPKLLIQFQNNGVVDDSQLPKDRFSAERLKGVDSTLKIQPAKLEDSAVYLCASSLGAGNEQFFGPGTRLTVL.

A note on this clone: The junction departs from the called germline gene at one end, perhaps through a read error. The chain employs TRBV6-7 and TRBJ2-7, with D maybe TRBD2 (7 bases). TRBV6-7 is labeled an ORF, and its function is uncertain. The CDR3 is 14 residues long. The CDR3 spells CASSYPPQGGPAAF. The CDR3, as DNA: TGTGCCAGCAGTTACCCCCCACAGGGAGGGCCCGCAGCGTTC.

The chain couples TRBV7-9 to TRBJ1-5, with TRBD1 matching 10 bases. The CDR3 sequence is 15 residues long. Germline CDR1 and CDR2: SEHNR and FQNEAQ (reference sequence). V gave up 5 bases and J gave up 3 bases; unmatched junction bases: 4. Here the CDR3 DNA reads TGTGCCAGCAGCGGGACAGGGGTCTACAATCAGCCCCAGCATTTT. This encodes CASSGTGVYNQPQHF.

The chain joins TRBV19 to TRBJ1-1; 8 bases agree with TRBD1. J gave up 3 bases and V 4 bases, and 10 bases lay outside the gene matches. The CDR3 is 16 amino acids. CDR1 is LNHDA, CDR2 SQIVND, per germline (reference sequence). CDR3 nucleotide sequence: TGTGCCAGTAGTACCTACGGACAGGGAGGGGACACTGAAGCTTTCTTT. This encodes CASSTYGQGGDTEAFF.

This clone came up a few times. The rearrangement uses TRBV29-1 and TRBJ2-1; D perhaps matches TRBD2 (5 bases). This CDR3 has 15 residues. Deletions cut 6 bases from V and 0 bases from J, with 15 bases between. CDR1 SQVTM and CDR2 ANQGSEA come from the germline V gene. CDR3: CSVILVPSSYNEQFF. CDR3 nucleotide sequence: TGCAGCGTCATACTAGTGCCCAGCTCCTACAATGAGCAGTTCTTC.

The rearrangement uses TRBV30 and TRBJ1-3; 7 bases fit TRBD1. Looked up from germline, CDR1 is GTSNPN and CDR2 is SVGIG (reference sequence). The CDR3 runs 15 residues. V was clipped by 5 bases and J by 4 bases; unmatched bases: 11. CDR3: CAWGNRGAAGNTIYF. DNA of the CDR3: TGTGCCTGGGGAAACAGGGGTGCTGCGGGAAACACCATATATTTT.